These 16 T cell receptor beta chains share one sample of origin, sequenced in a study of blood T cell repertoires in COVID-19. Libraries were prepared by immunoSEQ multiplex PCR; TCRdb keeps only in-frame clonotypes and omits some of them. The sample includes roughly 140,000 clones, less than 85% of them seen just once. The sequenced sample was peripheral blood. Receptor source: a woman of 80 years or more in a cohort sampled during active or convalescent COVID-19.

This clone has just one count. The rearrangement links TRBV7-8 to TRBJ1-2; 8 bases map to TRBD1. The junction had 9 bases not matched to a gene; V was cut back by 5 bases and J by 4 bases. The CDR3 has 15 residues. From germline, CDR1 is SGHVS and CDR2 FQNEAQ. CDR3 DNA: TGTGCCAGCAGCGTCAGGGGGCGAGGGTCCTATGGCTACACCTTC. Its protein is CASSVRGRGSYGYTF.

The gene calls are TRBV6-5 and TRBJ1-4, with a possible D match to TRBD1 (6 bases). The CDR3 consists of 15 residues. V was cut by 6 bases and J by 2 bases, with 13 bases left in between. Germline V gene lookup returns CDR1 MNHEY and CDR2 SVGAGI. This CDR3 is CASRGGLATNEKLFF. The CDR3 DNA reads TGTGCCAGCAGGGGGGGGCTGGCCACTAATGAAAAACTGTTTTTT.

J is TRBJ2-3 and V is TRBV9; D is uncertain. This CDR3 region has 13 residues. Trimming took off 4 bases at V and 6 bases at J, with 12 bases between the two ends. Germline CDR1 and CDR2: SGDLS and YYNGEE. For the CDR3, the DNA is TGTGCCAGCAGCCTACAAGCTAGGGATACGCAGTATTTT. Its protein product is CASSLQARDTQYF.

This clone was detected only once. This chain connects TRBV20-1 to TRBJ1-2; 9 positions match TRBD1. The CDR3 has 17 amino acids. In germline, CDR1 is DFQATT, CDR2 SNEGSKA (reference sequence). Trimming took 3 bases from V and 2 from J; bases not matched to a gene: 13. The CDR3 sequence: CSASEGQGRSENYGYTF. The CDR3 coding sequence is TGCAGTGCTAGTGAGGGACAGGGAAGGAGTGAGAACTATGGCTACACCTTC.

This chain joins TRBV4-1 and TRBJ2-5; TRBD2 matches at 8 bases. Per the germline V gene, CDR1 is MGHRA and CDR2 is YSYEKL. The length of the CDR3 is 15 residues. V shed 1 base and J 5 bases; nucleotides not matched to a gene: 6. In nucleotides, the CDR3 is TGCGCCAGCAGCCAAGTGCGCGGGAGGCGGGAGACCCAGTACTTC. This sequence encodes CASSQVRGRRETQYF.

This chain uses TRBV2 with TRBJ1-6, with a weak D call TRBD1 (5 bases). CDR1 is SNHLY, CDR2 FYNNEI, per germline. The V end was cut by 7 bases, the J end by 10 bases, with 17 bases between. The CDR3 is made up of 14 amino acids. CDR3 residues: CASTLGEGASPLHF. The CDR3 DNA sequence: TGTGCCAGCACCCTAGGGGAGGGTGCCTCACCCCTCCACTTT. Looking up the rest from reference TRBV2 and TRBJ1-6 gives the full variable domain: EPEVTQTPSHQVTQMGQEVILRCVPISNHLYFYWYRQILGQKVEFLVSFYNNEISEKSEIFDDQFSVERPDGSNFTLKIRSTKLEDSAMYFCASTLGEGASPLHFGNGTRLTVT.

This chain links TRBV28 with TRBJ2-3; possibly TRBD2 for D (6 bases). Trimming removed 5 bases from V and 2 bases from J, with 14 bases in between. This CDR3 spans 15 amino acids. Germline V lookup: CDR1 MDHEN, CDR2 SYDVKM. CDR3 DNA: TGTGCCAGCAGTAACCGGGCGGGATTCACAGATACGCAGTATTTT. This sequence encodes CASSNRAGFTDTQYF. Full variable domain (remainder filled in from reference TRBV28 and TRBJ2-3): DVKVTQSSRYLVKRTGEKVFLECVQDMDHENMFWYRQDPGLGLRLIYFSYDVKMKEKGDIPEGYSVSREKKERFSLILESASTNQTSMYLCASSNRAGFTDTQYFGPGTRLTVL.

The rearrangement joins TRBV19 to TRBJ1-1; tentative D call: TRBD1 (5 bases). The CDR3 has 13 residues. V dropped 5 bases and J dropped 0 bases, with 7 bases sitting between them. Germline V gene data show CDR1 as LNHDA and CDR2 as SQIVND (reference sequence). CDR3 sequence reads: CASSRTLNTEAFF. The CDR3 DNA follows: TGTGCCAGTAGTCGGACACTGAACACTGAAGCTTTCTTT.

The CDR3 region has the DNA TGTGCCAGTAGTATAGATCTACAGGGGGCATTAGAAAAACTGTTTTTT. It specifies CASSIDLQGALEKLFF. The chain links TRBV19 to TRBJ1-4, with 9 bases fitting TRBD1. CDR3 length: 16 amino acids. V was pared by 0 bases and J by 8 bases, with 7 bases of the junction left unmatched. Germline CDR1 LNHDA, CDR2 SQIVND (reference sequence).

V and J are TRBV7-3 and TRBJ1-1; 7 positions agree with TRBD1. CDR3 length: 13 residues. V gave up 2 bases and J gave up 11 bases; unmatched junction bases: 8. Germline values: CDR1 SGHTA, CDR2 FQGTGA. The CDR3 is CASSLDGQEGAFF. The CDR3 region has the DNA TGTGCCAGCAGCTTAGACGGACAGGAAGGCGCTTTCTTT.

V usage is TRBV5-4 and J usage is TRBJ2-6; TRBD2 matches at 7 bases. Germline V gene data show CDR1 as SGHNT and CDR2 as YYREEE (reference sequence). This CDR3 contains 16 residues. Trimming took 1 base from V and 0 from J; bases not matched to a gene: 1. As DNA, the CDR3 is TGTGCCAGCAGCTTGAGGACTAGCTCTGGGGCCAACGTCCTGACTTTC. Its translation: CASSLRTSSGANVLTF.

The V gene is TRBV27, the J gene TRBJ1-2, with D uncertain. The CDR3 consists of 13 residues. The germline gives CDR1 MNHEY, CDR2 SMNVEV (reference sequence). V lost 8 bases and J lost 5, with 15 bases in between. CDR3: CASGPAEAYGYTF. As DNA, the CDR3 is TGTGCCAGCGGCCCCGCCGAGGCTTATGGCTACACCTTC.

The genes are TRBV28 and TRBJ2-3; the match to TRBD1 covers 10 bases. Germline CDR1 MDHEN, CDR2 SYDVKM. The CDR3 loop spans 13 amino acids. V trimming: 10 bases; J trimming: 1 base; junction bases outside the gene matches: 2. The CDR3 nucleotides read TGTGCCATCGGGACAGGGGGCACAGATACGCAGTATTTT. It translates to CAIGTGGTDTQYF.

This chain uses TRBV6-6 with TRBJ2-1; weak D call: TRBD1 (6 bases). V was clipped by 6 bases and J by 0 bases, with 12 bases between them. The CDR3 runs to 15 residues. CDR1 is MNHNY, CDR2 SVGAGI, per germline (reference sequence). The CDR3 here is CASRTGTRSYNEQFF. Written as DNA, the CDR3 is TGTGCCAGCAGAACCGGGACACGCTCCTACAATGAGCAGTTCTTC.

The genes are TRBV6-2 or TRBV6-3 and TRBJ2-2; tentative D call: TRBD2 (7 bases). Germline-derived CDR1 and CDR2 are MNHEY and SVGEGT. The CDR3 is 16 amino acids. With 3 bases removed from V and 3 bases from J, the gap between germline ends came to 14 bases. CDR3 protein: CASSYPQGRDTGELFF. CDR3 coding DNA: TGTGCCAGCAGTTATCCCCAGGGGAGGGACACCGGGGAGCTGTTTTTT.

The chain employs TRBV15 and TRBJ2-3; possible D gene TRBD2, 6 bases. The CDR3 is made up of 13 amino acids. Germline assignment: CDR1 LNHNV and CDR2 YYDKDF (reference sequence). V lost 6 bases, J lost 3 bases, and 10 bases lay in between. The CDR3 sequence is CATSASATDTQYF. In DNA form, the CDR3 reads TGTGCCACCAGTGCTAGCGCAACAGATACGCAGTATTTT.